What follows is one T cell receptor (beta chain) and its context. Its target is unknown. The sample comes from a study of shared clonotypes between healthy human individuals. Authors' analysis steps: Quality scores were absent from the junction-only immunoSEQ sequences, so filtering differed. TCRdb's copy holds only in-frame clones and misses some; the assay was immunoSEQ multiplex PCR. V and J calls and clone size come straight from that table; D and trimming were deduced from the DNA. The sample carries about 2.4 million clones, roughly 93% recorded once. Points from the study as a whole: Generally, naive subsets (rather than memory subsets) showed larger estimated richness.

Germline-derived CDR1 and CDR2 are SGHRS and YFSETQ. Deletions cut 7 bases from V and 3 bases from J, with 17 bases between. There are 14 residues in the CDR3. The clonotype was recovered from a man younger than 35 in good health. Some clones in this sample may be carry-over from other donors' samples. The sample consisted of naive CD4+ T cells from PBMCs. Subset noted: CD45RA+ positively selected. The chain employs TRBV5-1 and TRBJ2-7; D might be TRBD2 (6 bases). The CDR3, as DNA: TGCGCCAGCTGCCTAGTGGAGGGAGACTACGAGCAGTACTTC. Translation gives CASCLVEGDYEQYF.